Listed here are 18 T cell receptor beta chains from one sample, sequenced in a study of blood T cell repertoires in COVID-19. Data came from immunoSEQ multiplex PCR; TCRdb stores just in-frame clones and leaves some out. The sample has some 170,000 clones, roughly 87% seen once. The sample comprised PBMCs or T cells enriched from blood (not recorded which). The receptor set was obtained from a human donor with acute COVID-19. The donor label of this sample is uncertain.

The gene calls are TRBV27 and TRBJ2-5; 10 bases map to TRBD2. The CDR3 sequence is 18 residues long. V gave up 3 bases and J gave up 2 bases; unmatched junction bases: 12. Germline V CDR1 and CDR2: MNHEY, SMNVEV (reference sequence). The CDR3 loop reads CASSLRRLAGVYQETQYF. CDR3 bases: TGTGCCAGCAGTTTGCGTCGTCTAGCGGGGGTATATCAAGAGACCCAGTACTTC.

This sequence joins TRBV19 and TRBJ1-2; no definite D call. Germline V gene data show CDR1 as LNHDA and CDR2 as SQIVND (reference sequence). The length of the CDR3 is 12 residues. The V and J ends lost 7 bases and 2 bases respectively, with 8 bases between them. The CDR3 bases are TGTGCCAGTACCGACAAAAACTATGGCTACACCTTC. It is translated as CASTDKNYGYTF.

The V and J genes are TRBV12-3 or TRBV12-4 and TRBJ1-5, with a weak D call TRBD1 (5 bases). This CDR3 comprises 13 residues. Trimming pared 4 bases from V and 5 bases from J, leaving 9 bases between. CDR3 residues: CASSSGVDQPQHF. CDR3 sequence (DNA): TGTGCCAGCAGTTCGGGGGTCGATCAGCCCCAGCATTTT.

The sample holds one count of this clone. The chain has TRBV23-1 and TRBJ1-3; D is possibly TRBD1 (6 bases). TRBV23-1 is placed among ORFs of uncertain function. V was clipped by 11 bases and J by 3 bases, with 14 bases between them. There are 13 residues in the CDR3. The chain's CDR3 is CAVGHGIGNTIYF. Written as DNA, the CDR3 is TGCGCCGTGGGACACGGGATTGGAAACACCATATATTTT.

The CDR3 DNA reads TGCAGCGTAGGTAGACAGGGAAGTAGGGAAGCTTTCTTT. It specifies CSVGRQGSREAFF. V usage is TRBV29-1 and J usage is TRBJ1-1; 7 bases match TRBD1. The V and J ends lost 6 bases and 8 bases, in that order; junction bases with no gene match: 12. CDR1 and CDR2 from the germline V gene are SQVTM and ANQGSEA. The CDR3 contains 13 residues. The full variable domain, rest sourced from reference TRBV29-1 and TRBJ1-1, is SAVISQKPSRDICQRGTSLTIQCQVDSQVTMMFWYRQQPGQSLTLIATANQGSEATYESGFVIDKFPISRPNLTFSTLTVSNMSPEDSSIYLCSVGRQGSREAFFGQGTRLTVV.

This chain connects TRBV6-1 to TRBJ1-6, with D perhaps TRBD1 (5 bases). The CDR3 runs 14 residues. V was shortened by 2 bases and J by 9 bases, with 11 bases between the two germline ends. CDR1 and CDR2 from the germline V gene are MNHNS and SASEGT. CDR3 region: CASSEIGQGSPLHF. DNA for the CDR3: TGTGCCAGCAGTGAAATAGGGCAGGGTTCACCCCTCCACTTT.

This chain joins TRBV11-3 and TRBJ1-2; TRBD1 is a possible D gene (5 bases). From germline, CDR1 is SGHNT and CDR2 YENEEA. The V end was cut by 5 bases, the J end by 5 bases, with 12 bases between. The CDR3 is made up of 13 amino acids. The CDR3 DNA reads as TGTGCCAGCAGCGCCGGGGGAGGTTATGGCTACACCTTC. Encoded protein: CASSAGGGYGYTF.

CDR3 region: CASSPKQGPNEKLFF. The CDR3 DNA is TGTGCCAGCTCACCAAAACAGGGCCCTAATGAAAAACTGTTTTTT. The chain joins TRBV18 to TRBJ1-4, with a weak D call TRBD1 (6 bases). From germline, CDR1 is KGHSH and CDR2 LQKENI. There are 15 residues in the CDR3. V was cut by 2 bases and J by 3 bases, with 10 bases left in between. Based on the CDR3 plus reference TRBV18 and TRBJ1-4, the full variable domain is NAGVMQNPRHLVRRRGQEARLRCSPMKGHSHVYWYRQLPEEGLKFMVYLQKENIIDESGMPKERFSAEFPKEGPSILRIQQVVRGDSAAYFCASSPKQGPNEKLFFGSGTQLSVL.

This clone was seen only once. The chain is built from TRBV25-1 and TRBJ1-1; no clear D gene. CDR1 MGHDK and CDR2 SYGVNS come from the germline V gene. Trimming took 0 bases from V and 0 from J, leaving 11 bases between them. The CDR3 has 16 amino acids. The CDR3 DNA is TGTGCCAGCAGTGAATATGCCCGGGGAATGAACACTGAAGCTTTCTTT. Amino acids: CASSEYARGMNTEAFF.

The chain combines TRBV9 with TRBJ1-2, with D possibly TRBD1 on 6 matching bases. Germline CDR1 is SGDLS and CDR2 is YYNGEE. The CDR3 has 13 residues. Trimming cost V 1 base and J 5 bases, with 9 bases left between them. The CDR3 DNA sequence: TGTGCCAGCAGCGTAACAGGGCTATATGGCTACACCTTC. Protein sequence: CASSVTGLYGYTF.

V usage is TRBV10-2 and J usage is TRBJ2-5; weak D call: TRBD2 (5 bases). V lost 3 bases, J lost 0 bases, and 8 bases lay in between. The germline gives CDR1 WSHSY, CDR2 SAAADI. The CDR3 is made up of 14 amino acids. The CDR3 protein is CASSDLGDQETQYF. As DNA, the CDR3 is TGCGCCAGCAGTGATCTCGGGGACCAAGAGACCCAGTACTTC.

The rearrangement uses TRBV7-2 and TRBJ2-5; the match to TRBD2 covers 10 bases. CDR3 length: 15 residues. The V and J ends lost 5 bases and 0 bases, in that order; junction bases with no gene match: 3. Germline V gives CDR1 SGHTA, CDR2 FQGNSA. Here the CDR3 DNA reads TGTGCCAGCAGCCTTCTAGCGGGGGACCAAGAGACCCAGTACTTC. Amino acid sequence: CASSLLAGDQETQYF.

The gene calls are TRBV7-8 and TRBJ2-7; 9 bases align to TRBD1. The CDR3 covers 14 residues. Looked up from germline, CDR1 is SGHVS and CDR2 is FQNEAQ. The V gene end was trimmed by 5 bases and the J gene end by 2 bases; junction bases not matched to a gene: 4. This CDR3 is CASSPGTGPYEQYF. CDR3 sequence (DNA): TGTGCCAGCAGCCCAGGGACAGGGCCCTACGAGCAGTACTTC.

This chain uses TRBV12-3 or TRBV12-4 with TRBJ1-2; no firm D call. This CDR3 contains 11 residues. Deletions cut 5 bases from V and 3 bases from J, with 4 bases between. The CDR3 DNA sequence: TGTGCCAGCAGTACTGACTATGGCTACACCTTC. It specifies CASSTDYGYTF.

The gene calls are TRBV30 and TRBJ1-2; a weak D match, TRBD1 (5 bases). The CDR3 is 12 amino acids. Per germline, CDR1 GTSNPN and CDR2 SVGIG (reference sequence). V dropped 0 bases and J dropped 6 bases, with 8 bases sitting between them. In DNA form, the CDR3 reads TGTGCCTGGAGTGTGTCAGGGCATGGCTACACCTTC. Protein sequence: CAWSVSGHGYTF.

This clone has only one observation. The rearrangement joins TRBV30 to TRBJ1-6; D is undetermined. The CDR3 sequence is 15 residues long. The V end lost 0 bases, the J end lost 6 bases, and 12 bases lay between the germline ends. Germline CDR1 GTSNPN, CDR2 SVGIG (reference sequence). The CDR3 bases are TGTGCCTGGAGTGTAAGATACAGACCTAATTCACCCCTCCACTTT. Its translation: CAWSVRYRPNSPLHF.

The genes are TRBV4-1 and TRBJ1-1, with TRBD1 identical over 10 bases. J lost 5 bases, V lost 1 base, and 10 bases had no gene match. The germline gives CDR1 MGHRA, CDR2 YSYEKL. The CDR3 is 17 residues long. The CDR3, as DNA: TGCGCCAGCAGCCAAGCCTCGACAGGGGGCCCAGAAACTGAAGCTTTCTTT. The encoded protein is CASSQASTGGPETEAFF.

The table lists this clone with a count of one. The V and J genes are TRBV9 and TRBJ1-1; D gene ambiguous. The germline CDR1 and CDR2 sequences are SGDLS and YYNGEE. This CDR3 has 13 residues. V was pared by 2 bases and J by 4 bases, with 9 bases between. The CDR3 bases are TGTGCCAGCAGCGTCGGGAGGGTCACTGAAGCTTTCTTT. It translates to CASSVGRVTEAFF.